This is a list of T cell receptor beta chains from one sample in a study of T-cell memory formation after mild COVID-19. TCRdb reanalysed the 5' RACE reads using MiXCR and keeps one entry per CDR3 protein. Here the sample spans about 210,000 distinct CDR3 sequences, roughly 27% being singletons. Material for sequencing was PBMCs or a T cell subset sorted from them (not recorded which). The receptor source for this set is an adult woman who had mild COVID-19 (a few samples of this study predate the infection). Cell type and time point are not known. Each CDR3 is given with its conserved first and last residue. The D gene is left open where the match is weak. A clone size is listed for some rows: how often the clone was seen (once, few, many), or a class if it is expanded.

.	.	TRBV2	TRBJ2-3	CASSGADTDTQYF	TGTGCCAGCAGCGGAGCGGATACAGATACGCAGTATTTT
.	few	TRBV20-1	TRBJ1-1	CSARPGRGVTEAFF	TGCAGTGCTAGACCAGGGAGGGGGGTCACTGAAGCTTTCTTT
.	many	TRBV7-2	TRBJ2-1	CASSASPSSSEQFF	TGTGCCAGCAGCGCCTCCCCTAGTTCTAGTGAGCAGTTCTTC
.	.	TRBV7-9	TRBJ2-5	CASSPDRLDQYF	TGTGCCAGCAGCCCAGACAGGTTGGACCAGTACTTC
TRBD1	few	TRBV7-9	TRBJ2-1	CASLLQGYNEQFF	TGTGCCAGCTTGTTACAGGGGTACAATGAGCAGTTCTTC
.	.	TRBV4-3	TRBJ1-1	CASSQDVHEQGNTEAFF	TGCGCCAGCAGCCAAGATGTACACGAACAGGGGAACACTGAAGCTTTCTTT
.	.	TRBV5-1	TRBJ1-1	CASSSDSTEAFF	TGCGCCAGCAGCTCGGACAGCACTGAAGCTTTCTTT
.	few	TRBV19	TRBJ2-1	CASSFRRDHYNEQFF	TGTGCCAGTAGCTTCCGCCGGGACCATTACAATGAGCAGTTCTTC
.	.	TRBV7-7	TRBJ2-2	CASRLSAQNTGELFF	TGTGCTAGCCGACTTTCAGCACAGAACACCGGGGAGCTGTTTTTT
TRBD1	.	TRBV7-8	TRBJ2-3	CASRRPPWTGWADTQYF	TGTGCCAGCAGACGACCGCCCTGGACAGGGTGGGCAGATACGCAGTATTTT
TRBD1	once	TRBV29-1	TRBJ1-4	CSVRVKGADEKLFF	TGCAGCGTCAGGGTCAAGGGGGCAGATGAAAAACTGTTTTTT
TRBD2	.	TRBV27	TRBJ2-5	CASSSGLADQETQYF	TGTGCCAGCAGTTCGGGACTAGCGGATCAAGAGACCCAGTACTTC
.	.	TRBV4-2	TRBJ2-3	CASSQERQKDTQYF	TGTGCCAGCAGCCAAGAGAGGCAGAAAGATACGCAGTATTTT
.	.	TRBV6-1	TRBJ2-3	CASRGNLAGTDTQYF	TGTGCCAGCAGAGGGAACTTGGCAGGGACAGATACGCAGTATTTT
.	.	TRBV6-4	TRBJ2-3	CAQHPRQAAPRNHSTDTQYF	TGTGCCCAGCACCCCAGACAGGCAGCTCCGAGGAACCACAGCACAGATACGCAGTATTTT
.	few	TRBV12-3/TRBV12-4	TRBJ2-2	CASSVTGTNTGELFF	TGTGCCAGCAGTGTTACAGGGACGAACACCGGGGAGCTGTTTTTT
.	.	TRBV6-1	TRBJ2-3	CASTPLSTDITDTQYF	TGTGCCAGCACTCCACTATCGACAGATATCACAGATACGCAGTATTTT
.	.	TRBV5-5	TRBJ1-2	CASSLALGLNYGYTF	TGTGCCAGCAGCTTGGCCTTAGGCCTTAACTATGGCTACACCTTC
TRBD1	.	TRBV6-2/TRBV6-3	TRBJ1-1	CASSFLTGGTEAFF	TGTGCCAGCAGTTTCCTGACAGGGGGCACTGAAGCTTTCTTT
.	many	TRBV7-9	TRBJ2-7	CASSLGLNYEQYF	TGTGCCAGCAGCTTAGGACTAAATTACGAGCAGTACTTC
.	.	TRBV15	TRBJ1-1	CATSVRTVLNTEAFF	TGTGCCACCAGCGTACGGACAGTCCTGAACACTGAAGCTTTCTTT
TRBD1	.	TRBV20-1	TRBJ1-2	CSARMDRSYGYTF	TGCAGTGCTAGAATGGACAGGAGTTATGGCTACACCTTC
.	.	TRBV6-5	TRBJ2-6	CASSLRGPARSSGANVLTF	TGTGCCAGCAGCTTAAGGGGACCGGCCAGGAGCTCTGGGGCCAACGTCCTGACTTTC
.	.	TRBV12-3/TRBV12-4	TRBJ1-5	CASSRGGAAHSNQPQHF	TGTGCCAGCAGCCGGGGGGGGGCAGCTCATAGCAATCAGCCCCAGCATTTT
.	few	TRBV11-3	TRBJ1-1	CASSLDGTVEAFF	TGTGCCAGCAGCTTAGATGGAACCGTGGAAGCTTTCTTT
.	.	TRBV7-3	TRBJ2-3	CASSLSATDTQYF	TGTGCCAGCAGCTTAAGCGCCACAGATACGCAGTATTTT
.	.	TRBV12-3/TRBV12-4	TRBJ1-5	CASSSREISNQPQHF	TGTGCCAGCAGTTCAAGGGAAATTAGCAATCAGCCCCAGCATTTT
.	.	TRBV5-6	TRBJ2-2	CASRFQGYTGELFF	TGTGCCAGCAGATTTCAGGGGTACACCGGGGAGCTGTTTTTT
TRBD2	.	TRBV7-9	TRBJ2-1	CASSSGLAGGRFWEQFF	TGTGCCAGCAGCTCCGGACTAGCGGGAGGTAGATTCTGGGAGCAGTTCTTC
.	.	TRBV11-2	TRBJ2-1	CASSLELSTYNEQFF	TGTGCCAGCAGCTTAGAATTGTCTACCTACAATGAGCAGTTCTTC
.	.	TRBV7-3	TRBJ2-3	CASSLWGRSTDTQYF	TGTGCCAGCAGCTTATGGGGTAGAAGCACAGATACGCAGTATTTT
TRBD1	.	TRBV6-1	TRBJ2-5	CASSHLTGDQETQYF	TGTGCCAGCAGTCACCTTACAGGGGACCAAGAGACCCAGTACTTC
.	few	TRBV10-3	TRBJ1-1	CAISGTHMNTEAFF	TGTGCCATCAGCGGGACACATATGAACACTGAAGCTTTCTTT
TRBD1	few	TRBV15	TRBJ2-6	CATRSPGQGLSGANVLTF	TGTGCCACCAGATCTCCGGGACAGGGCCTCTCTGGGGCCAACGTCCTGACTTTC
.	.	TRBV7-2	TRBJ2-7	CASVEQGSYEQYF	TGTGCCAGCGTTGAACAGGGCTCCTACGAGCAGTACTTC
TRBD2	.	TRBV13	TRBJ2-2	CASSLFIAGGPDTGELFF	TGTGCCAGCAGCTTGTTCATTGCGGGAGGGCCCGACACCGGGGAGCTGTTTTTT
.	.	TRBV7-9	TRBJ1-1	CASSLAPQWGATGAFF	TGTGCCAGCAGCTTAGCGCCACAGTGGGGTGCTACCGGAGCTTTCTTT
.	.	TRBV11-2	TRBJ2-1	CASSLFPQDEQFF	TGTGCCAGCAGCTTGTTCCCCCAGGATGAGCAGTTCTTC
TRBD2	.	TRBV2	TRBJ2-1	CASSVQRGGVDEQFF	TGTGCCAGCAGTGTGCAGCGGGGGGGCGTGGATGAGCAGTTCTTC
.	.	TRBV4-2	TRBJ1-5	CASSHPGADGAQHF	TGTGCCAGCAGCCACCCGGGGGCGGACGGGGCCCAGCATTTT
TRBD1	few	TRBV7-2	TRBJ1-1	CASSSQGQGAEAFF	TGTGCCAGCAGCTCCCAGGGCCAGGGGGCTGAAGCTTTCTTT
.	.	TRBV12-3/TRBV12-4	TRBJ2-3	CASRGTDTQYF	TGTGCCAGTCGAGGGACAGATACGCAGTATTTT
.	.	TRBV5-1	TRBJ2-1	CASSLDYSGVGQFF	TGCGCCAGCAGCTTGGATTACTCTGGAGTGGGGCAGTTCTTC
.	few	TRBV5-1	TRBJ2-7	CASSTQDSGSYEQYF	TGCGCCAGCAGCACTCAAGACAGCGGCTCCTACGAGCAGTACTTC
TRBD2	.	TRBV6-2/TRBV6-3	TRBJ2-1	CASSYPTSGRWNEQFF	TGTGCCAGCAGTTACCCGACTAGCGGGAGATGGAATGAGCAGTTCTTC
TRBD1	once	TRBV12-3/TRBV12-4	TRBJ1-2	CASSLKGAGGYTF	TGTGCCAGCAGTTTAAAGGGGGCAGGTGGCTACACCTTC
.	.	TRBV5-1	TRBJ2-1	CASSLGGRPFDEQFF	TGCGCCAGCAGCTTGGGAGGGAGGCCTTTTGATGAGCAGTTCTTC
.	.	TRBV13	TRBJ2-5	CASSFGQVETQYF	TGTGCCAGCAGCTTCGGTCAGGTGGAGACCCAGTACTTC
TRBD2	.	TRBV4-1	TRBJ2-1	CASSQEPTSGGAYEQFF	TGCGCCAGCAGCCAAGAACCCACTAGCGGGGGGGCTTATGAGCAGTTCTTC
.	few	TRBV14	TRBJ2-1	CASSQDTANEQFF	TGTGCCAGCAGCCAAGACACAGCCAATGAGCAGTTCTTC
.	few	TRBV7-9	TRBJ2-7	CASSFEPLGDSYEQYF	TGTGCCAGCAGCTTCGAACCCCTGGGGGACTCCTACGAGCAGTACTTC
.	.	TRBV20-1	TRBJ1-1	CSAKPPVNTEAFF	TGCAGTGCTAAACCCCCAGTGAACACTGAAGCTTTCTTT
TRBD2	few	TRBV29-1	TRBJ2-1	CSAEGDWGAGANEQFF	TGCAGCGCTGAAGGGGATTGGGGAGCGGGAGCCAATGAGCAGTTCTTC
.	few	TRBV10-3	TRBJ2-3	CAISRRLSSTDTQYF	TGTGCCATCAGCCGCCGACTATCTAGCACAGATACGCAGTATTTT
TRBD2	many	TRBV12-3/TRBV12-4	TRBJ2-1	CASSPLRGVGNEQFF	TGTGCCAGCAGTCCCTTGCGGGGGGTCGGCAATGAGCAGTTCTTC
TRBD1	.	TRBV2	TRBJ2-7	CASNDRDRGYEQYF	TGTGCCAGCAATGACCGGGACAGGGGCTACGAGCAGTACTTC
TRBD2	.	TRBV6-2/TRBV6-3	TRBJ2-7	CASSYSVRLAGYEQYF	TGTGCCAGCAGTTACTCGGTGCGTCTAGCGGGCTACGAGCAGTACTTC